The 17 T cell receptor beta chains below all came from one sample that was sequenced in a study of glioma-infiltrating T cells. The iRepertoire nested amplicon-rescue multiplex PCR amplified TCR alpha and beta CDR3s from RNA. TCRdb reprocessed the multiplex PCR reads with MiXCR, giving one entry per CDR3 protein. The repertoire has approximately 400,000 distinct CDR3 sequences, more than 35% of them found once; the top ten carry more than 10%. The source material was glioma tissue, nonneoplastic brain tissue, or PBMCs (not recorded which). These receptors all stem from a human donor with low-grade glioma or glioblastoma, undergoing nonglioma brain surgery, or in good health (not recorded which).

In this sample, this clonotype turned up a few times. The chain joins TRBV20-1 to TRBJ2-5; perhaps TRBD1 as D (6 bases). Trimming removed 3 bases from V and 2 bases from J, with 13 bases in between. Germline V gene lookup returns CDR1 DFQATT and CDR2 SNEGSKA (reference sequence). The CDR3 has 14 residues. The CDR3 region is CSASPRTEQETQYF. CDR3 sequence (DNA): TGCAGTGCTAGCCCCCGGACAGAGCAAGAGACCCAGTACTTC.

This chain connects TRBV5-6 to TRBJ1-1, with D perhaps TRBD1 (5 bases). The germline V gene has CDR1 SGHDT and CDR2 YYEEEE. Trimming removed 0 bases from V and 4 bases from J, with 13 bases in between. The CDR3 covers 15 residues. The CDR3 bases are TGTGCCAGCAGCTTGGTTTGGCAGGGCGTCACTGAAGCTTTCTTT. Amino acids: CASSLVWQGVTEAFF.

A word on this clonotype: One junction end disagrees with the germline gene, perhaps due to a read error. The chain has TRBV6-2 or TRBV6-3 and TRBJ1-6; D is uncertain. This CDR3 contains 14 residues. Germline assignment: CDR1 MNHEY and CDR2 SVGEGT. CDR3 in DNA: TGTGACAGCAGGCCAGTCCCGGCGAATTCACCCCTCCACTTT. Its protein product is CDSRPVPANSPLHF.

This clonotype has a count of ten or more. The chain employs TRBV28 and TRBJ2-1; the D gene is possibly TRBD1 (5 bases). Germline CDR1 and CDR2: MDHEN and SYDVKM. V gave up 7 bases and J gave up 4 bases, with 17 bases separating them. The CDR3 is made up of 15 amino acids. In nucleotides, the CDR3 is TGTGCCAGCACCTCTCCGTGGGGCCGATACAATGAGCAGTTCTTC. This translates into CASTSPWGRYNEQFF.

In the case of this clonotype: This could be a read error, since a much larger clone is one nucleotide away. The rearrangement joins TRBV6-2 or TRBV6-3 to TRBJ2-3, with 8 bases matching TRBD2. Per the germline V gene, CDR1 is MNHEY and CDR2 is SVGEGT. The CDR3 spans 15 residues. The CDR3 sequence is CVSTDPGLAPDTQYF. CDR3 coding DNA: TGTGTCAGCACTGACCCCGGACTAGCCCCAGATACGCAGTATTTT.

The V and J genes are TRBV12-3 or TRBV12-4 and TRBJ2-3, with no clear D. The CDR3 covers 13 residues. With 1 base removed from V and 12 bases from J, the gap between germline ends came to 14 bases. CDR3 nucleotide sequence: TGTGCCAGCAGTTTAGACAGCAACCGGTACCAGTATTTT. It yields the protein CASSLDSNRYQYF.

The rearrangement joins TRBV27 to TRBJ2-5, with 8 positions matching TRBD2. The V segment lost 8 bases and the J segment 4 bases; nucleotides outside the gene matches: 18. CDR1 is MNHEY and CDR2 is SMNVEV in the germline V gene (reference sequence). The CDR3 is 17 amino acids. CDR3 sequence: CASGKLTSVLRGETQYF. For the CDR3, the DNA is TGTGCCAGCGGGAAACTGACTAGCGTTTTAAGGGGAGAGACCCAGTACTTC.

The gene calls are TRBV20-1 and TRBJ2-5; D not resolved. V lost 0 bases and J lost 4, with 15 bases in between. The CDR3 consists of 15 residues. Per germline, CDR1 DFQATT and CDR2 SNEGSKA (reference sequence). This CDR3 is CSARDWIRMGETQYF. The CDR3 DNA reads TGCAGTGCTAGAGATTGGATTCGGATGGGAGAGACCCAGTACTTC.

This chain uses TRBV7-2 with TRBJ2-3, with 9 bases aligning to TRBD2. CDR1 and CDR2 from the germline V gene are SGHTA and FQGNSA. V lost 1 base, J lost 12 bases, and 8 bases stayed unmatched. The CDR3 contains 14 residues. The CDR3 nucleotides read TGTGCCAGCAGCTTAGTATCGGGAGCGGGGGGACAGTATTTT. This translates into CASSLVSGAGGQYF.

The chain couples TRBV2 to TRBJ2-2; D is possibly TRBD1 or TRBD2 (5 bases each). The CDR3 runs 12 residues. Trimming cost V 6 bases and J 8 bases, with 10 bases left between them. Looked up from germline, CDR1 is SNHLY and CDR2 is FYNNEI. The CDR3 here is CASRDGTGELFF. CDR3 coding DNA: TGTGCCAGCAGGGACGGGACGGGGGAGCTGTTTTTT.

Worth noting for this clonotype: Compared with germline, one end of the junction differs, possibly owing to a read error. The CDR3 reads CASSQVRVTDMQYF. The CDR3 DNA reads TGCGCCAGCAGCCAAGTGAGGGTCACAGATATGCAGTATTTT. The chain has TRBV4-1 and TRBJ2-3; D possibly corresponds to TRBD2 (5 bases). CDR1 MGHRA and CDR2 YSYEKL come from the germline V gene. The CDR3 runs 14 residues.

This clonotype was counted only a few times. The rearrangement links TRBV4-2 to TRBJ1-1, with TRBD1 matching over 12 bases. Per germline, CDR1 LGHNA and CDR2 YNFKEQ. The CDR3 covers 18 residues. V was clipped by 4 bases and J by 1 base; unmatched bases: 10. CDR3 protein: CASSPLAGTGGRNTEAFF. The CDR3 coding sequence is TGTGCCAGCAGCCCCTTGGCCGGGACAGGGGGCAGGAACACTGAAGCTTTCTTT.

J is TRBJ1-6 and V is TRBV2; tentatively, D is TRBD1 (5 bases). V gave up 8 bases and J gave up 2 bases, with 13 bases separating them. This CDR3 spans 15 amino acids. CDR1 SNHLY and CDR2 FYNNEI come from the germline V gene. This CDR3 reads CASLRRATYNSPLHF. In nucleotides, the CDR3 is TGTGCCAGCTTACGCAGGGCCACCTATAATTCACCCCTCCACTTT.

A word on this clonotype: The junction differs from germline at one of its ends, possibly a read error. The chain couples TRBV6-2 or TRBV6-3 to TRBJ2-7, with D possibly being TRBD2 (6 bases). Germline V CDR1 and CDR2: MNHEY, SVGEGT. There are 14 residues in the CDR3. The CDR3: CASSNRGLIYKQYF. The CDR3 coding sequence is TGTGCCAGCAGTAATCGGGGACTCATCTACAAGCAGTACTTC.

The V gene is TRBV28, the J gene TRBJ1-2, with a tentative D call TRBD1 (5 bases). Per the germline V gene, CDR1 is MDHEN and CDR2 is SYDVKM. The CDR3 has 12 amino acids. Trimming took off 3 bases at V and 10 bases at J, with 12 bases between the two ends. The CDR3 bases are TGTGCCAGCAGTTTCGGGGGGGATCTCTACACCTTC. It codes for CASSFGGDLYTF.

This clonotype showed up just a few times. The genes are TRBV7-9 and TRBJ2-3, with D unclear. The CDR3 is 11 amino acids. V was clipped by 5 bases and J by 6 bases, with 6 bases between them. The germline gives CDR1 SEHNR, CDR2 FQNEAQ (reference sequence). This CDR3 reads CASSRRDTQYF. The CDR3 DNA reads TGTGCCAGCAGCAGGCGGGATACGCAGTATTTT.

This clonotype has more than one count but fewer than ten. The chain employs TRBV28 and TRBJ1-4, with D perhaps matching TRBD1 (5 bases). The V gene's germline CDR1 is MDHEN and CDR2 SYDVKM. Trimming pared 4 bases from V and 8 bases from J, leaving 20 bases between. CDR3 length equals 16 residues. DNA of the CDR3: TGTGCCAGCAGTTCTAGCGATCTAGGTCAGGGAGAAAAACTGTTTTTT. It yields the protein CASSSSDLGQGEKLFF.